This T cell receptor beta chain was sequenced for a study of blood T cell repertoires in COVID-19. The data were produced by immunoSEQ multiplex PCR, yet TCRdb's version contains in-frame clones alone and is incomplete. The repertoire has 110,000 to 150,000 clones, 84% of them found once; the top ten carry approximately 1.6%. The CDR3 loop spans 16 amino acids. Germline CDR1 and CDR2: MDHEN and SYDVKM. The V and J ends lost 6 bases and 6 bases, in that order; junction bases with no gene match: 12. Individuals drawn from approximately 22 US areas were roughly 18 to 95 years old. In the 2 weeks before study entry, exposed participants met a COVID-19 case, which was PCR-confirmed or clinician-diagnosed.

The TCR sequence derives from a woman between 18 and 29 years old who had been exposed to COVID-19. The chain has TRBV28 and TRBJ1-2; 11 nucleotides match TRBD1. Sequenced input: PBMCs or T cells enriched from blood (not recorded which). CDR3 loop: CASSPTDRGRSHGYTF. CDR3 DNA: TGTGCCAGCAGCCCAACGGACAGGGGGCGAAGTCATGGCTACACCTTC.